This T cell receptor (beta chain) was recovered during a study of post-analysis software for immune sequencing data. Prepared libraries of TCR beta cDNA carried unique molecular identifiers. Each CDR3 protein gets one entry after TCRdb re-called the PCR reads with MiXCR. Among 400,000 to 500,000 distinct CDR3 sequences listed, approximately 42% were seen once. Whole-study findings and limits: Five TRBV segments were more frequent in patients than controls; TRBV5-6, TRBV5-1 and TRBV20-1 belonged to this group. Multiple sclerosis patients showed significantly lower normalized Chao1 diversity than controls did. Pronounced co-clustering by F measure was evident among identically batched samples.

Trimming took off 5 bases at V and 4 bases at J, with 14 bases between the two ends. Germline CDR1 SQVTM, CDR2 ANQGSEA. The CDR3 consists of 13 residues. Concerning this clonotype itself: Its antigen is not known.

The chain is built from TRBV29-1 and TRBJ1-2; tentatively, D is TRBD1 (6 bases). The sequencing sample was made of blood. This clonotype was sampled from a girl aged 2-9 years with multiple sclerosis. CDR3 nucleotides: TGCAGCGTTCTAGGTGGGGGCTTCTATGGCTACACCTTC. Encoded protein: CSVLGGGFYGYTF.